The 20 T cell receptor beta chains below come from one sample, sequenced in a study of human T cells and chemical hapten exposure. Time point in this sample: patch test 3, about 24 weeks after DPC sensitization. Treatment specified: therapeutic diphenylcyclopropenone sensitization with weekly scalp DPC. TCRdb used MiXCR to reprocess the RACE reads, holding one entry per CDR3 protein. The table records around 150,000 distinct CDR3 sequences, around a quarter of them present only once. Sequencing was performed on whole blood, taken in connection with sensitization to the hapten diphenylcyclopropenone (DPC). The source is a woman aged 18-29 years with alopecia areata. Some clones in this sample may be carry-over from other donors' samples.

A remark on this clonotype: No conserved phenylalanine or tryptophan is present at the end of the CDR3, so a read error is the likely explanation. The DNA is left out, because the CDR3 cannot be placed on it with certainty; the CDR3 is given as TCRdb lists it. The chain combines TRBV7-2 with TRBJ1-3. Germline CDR1 is SGHTA and CDR2 is FQGNSA. Both ends counted, the CDR3 spans 8 residues. Here the CDR3 reads CASSLAGL.

V gene TRBV20-1 combines with J gene TRBJ1-6, with TRBD1 matching over 9 bases. V lost 5 bases, J lost 11 bases, and 10 bases stayed unmatched. The CDR3 is 14 residues long. CDR1 DFQATT and CDR2 SNEGSKA come from the germline V gene (reference sequence). The CDR3: CSARLGTGRTPLHF. The CDR3 DNA is TGCAGTGCTCGTCTTGGGACAGGGAGGACACCCCTCCACTTT.

The chain uses TRBV27 and TRBJ2-7; 15 positions match TRBD2. J lost 6 bases, V lost 4 bases, and 4 bases had no gene match. Per the germline V gene, CDR1 is MNHEY and CDR2 is SMNVEV (reference sequence). The CDR3 has 15 residues. In DNA form, the CDR3 reads TGTGCCAGCAGTTCCGGGACTAGCGGGAGGACCGAGCAGTACTTC. Translated: CASSSGTSGRTEQYF.

As concerns this clonotype: This sequence may be a read error, since a much larger clone differs from it by one base. V is TRBV12-3 or TRBV12-4 and J is TRBJ2-7; D may be TRBD1 (5 bases). CDR3 length equals 13 residues. The CDR3 sequence is CTSSSSTDDEQYF. The CDR3 DNA is TGTACCAGCAGCTCGTCGACAGACGACGAGCAGTACTTC.

The chain is built from TRBV4-2 and TRBJ2-7; either TRBD1 or TRBD2 may supply D (5 bases each). V was clipped by 0 bases and J by 3 bases, with 12 bases between them. This CDR3 has 15 residues. Germline loops: CDR1 LGHNA, CDR2 YNFKEQ. The CDR3 loop reads CASSQDRGVYYEQYF. CDR3 DNA: TGTGCCAGCAGCCAAGATCGAGGGGTCTACTACGAGCAGTACTTC.

This clonotype has at least ten counts. CDR3: CASSSLAGGGETQYF. The CDR3 DNA reads TGTGCCAGCAGCTCCTTAGCGGGAGGGGGAGAGACCCAGTACTTC. This chain joins TRBV7-3 and TRBJ2-5, with 11 nucleotides matching TRBD2. The germline gives CDR1 SGHTA, CDR2 FQGTGA. Trimming cost V 4 bases and J 4 bases; bases outside gene matches: 5. CDR3 size: 15 residues.

This chain connects TRBV4-3 to TRBJ1-2, with D unclear. Trimming took 4 bases from V and 7 from J, leaving 16 bases between them. The CDR3 is 14 amino acids. CDR1 is LGHNA and CDR2 is YSLEER in the germline V gene. CDR3 sequence (DNA): TGCGCCAGCAGCCTAGTGCCCCCAAAGGGTGGCTACACCTTC. Its protein product is CASSLVPPKGGYTF.

Remarks on this clonotype: The CDR3 carries no conserved terminal phenylalanine or tryptophan, so it likely arises from a read error. Because the CDR3's place on the DNA is in doubt, the DNA is left out and the CDR3 is given as listed by TCRdb. The chain has TRBV20-1 and TRBJ2-5. The CDR3 comprises 11 residues, both ends counted. Germline V gene data show CDR1 as DFQATT and CDR2 as SNEGSKA (reference sequence). The CDR3 sequence: CSARSGSQIAV.

This clonotype appeared a few times. V gene TRBV7-9 combines with J gene TRBJ1-6, with D possibly TRBD1 on 6 matching bases. This CDR3 has 15 residues. Trimming removed 3 bases at V and 8 bases at J, with 14 bases between. Germline lookup yields CDR1 SEHNR and CDR2 FQNEAQ (reference sequence). The CDR3 sequence is CASSLVQGRDSPLHF. The CDR3 region has the DNA TGTGCCAGCAGCTTGGTACAGGGAAGGGATTCACCCCTCCACTTT.

V and J are TRBV28 and TRBJ1-1; 7 bases are a match to TRBD1. The germline V gene has CDR1 MDHEN and CDR2 SYDVKM. Germline trimming cut 9 bases from V and 1 base from J; bases unmatched to any gene: 5. The CDR3 totals 13 residues. The CDR3 loop is CASSTGWNTEAFF. The CDR3 coding sequence is TGTGCCAGTTCGACAGGGTGGAACACTGAAGCTTTCTTT.

The genes are TRBV6-2 or TRBV6-3 and TRBJ1-5; D gene unclear. This CDR3 is built from 13 residues. Trimming cost V 1 base and J 9 bases, with 10 bases left between them. The V gene's germline CDR1 is MNHEY and CDR2 SVGEGT. The CDR3: CASSYFPSRPQHF. The CDR3 DNA sequence: TGTGCCAGCAGTTACTTCCCGAGTCGGCCCCAGCATTTT.

The rearrangement links TRBV10-1 to TRBJ2-3, with 12 bases identical to TRBD2. V shed 3 bases, J shed 1 base, and the junction held 5 bases outside the gene matches. This CDR3 contains 17 residues. Per germline, CDR1 WNHNN and CDR2 SYGVQD (reference sequence). DNA of the CDR3: TGCGCCAGCAGTGACAACGGACTAGCGGGGCGCACAGATACGCAGTATTTT. Protein sequence: CASSDNGLAGRTDTQYF.

V is TRBV6-4 and J is TRBJ2-1; D call uncertain. Trimming removed 2 bases at V and 2 bases at J, with 10 bases between. This CDR3 region has 15 residues. Per germline, CDR1 MRHNA and CDR2 SNTAGT. The CDR3 DNA reads as TGTGCCAGCAGTGACAGTGCGGAAGCCTACAATGAGCAGTTCTTC. This encodes CASSDSAEAYNEQFF.

Here the CDR3 DNA reads TGTGCCAGTAGTGCATCCGAGTCTAGCACAGATACGCAGTATTTT. Translated, it gives CASSASESSTDTQYF. V gene TRBV19 combines with J gene TRBJ2-3; D is unresolved. With 5 bases removed from V and 0 bases from J, the gap between germline ends came to 12 bases. This CDR3 spans 15 amino acids. Germline CDR1 LNHDA, CDR2 SQIVND (reference sequence). Full variable domain (outside the CDR3, taken from reference TRBV19 and TRBJ2-3): DGGITQSPKYLFRKEGQNVTLSCEQNLNHDAMYWYRQDPGQGLRLIYYSQIVNDFQKGDIAEGYSVSREKKESFPLTVTSAQKNPTAFYLCASSASESSTDTQYFGPGTRLTVL.

V usage is TRBV6-2 or TRBV6-3 and J usage is TRBJ2-5; D uncertain. The CDR3 runs to 15 residues. Trimming shortened V by 5 bases and J by 4 bases, and 17 bases separated the two germline ends. CDR1 is MNHEY and CDR2 is SVGEGT in the germline V gene. The CDR3 reads CASSGSSHSRETQYF. The CDR3 coding sequence is TGTGCCAGCAGTGGTAGCTCCCATAGCCGAGAGACCCAGTACTTC.

This clonotype was observed a handful of times. V gene TRBV11-2 combines with J gene TRBJ2-4, with a tentative D call TRBD1 (6 bases). The CDR3 totals 18 residues. CDR1 and CDR2 (germline): SGHAT, FQNNGV. The V end was cut by 1 base, the J end by 0 bases, with 16 bases between. The CDR3 region has the DNA TGTGCCAGCAGCTTAGTATGGACAGTTACACTAGCCAAAAACATTCAGTACTTC. Amino acid sequence: CASSLVWTVTLAKNIQYF. Together with reference TRBV11-2 and TRBJ2-4, the CDR3 gives the full variable domain: EAGVAQSPRYKIIEKRQSVAFWCNPISGHATLYWYQQILGQGPKLLIQFQNNGVVDDSQLPKDRFSAERLKGVDSTLKIQPAKLEDSAVYLCASSLVWTVTLAKNIQYFGAGTRLSVL.

The rearrangement links TRBV2 to TRBJ1-6; TRBD1 aligns across 11 bases. CDR3 length equals 16 residues. The V and J ends lost 4 bases and 4 bases, in that order; junction bases with no gene match: 3. Per germline, CDR1 SNHLY and CDR2 FYNNEI. CDR3: CASSVGQGAYNSPLHF. The CDR3 region has the DNA TGTGCCAGCAGTGTAGGACAGGGGGCTTATAATTCACCCCTCCACTTT.

This clonotype was recorded at least ten times. This rearrangement joins TRBV4-3 to TRBJ2-7; D gene unclear. The CDR3 has 13 residues. V was trimmed by 0 bases and J by 10 bases, leaving 13 bases between them. Germline V gene data show CDR1 as LGHNA and CDR2 as YSLEER. For the CDR3, the DNA is TGCGCCAGCAGCCAAGATCCCGGACGCCGTCAGTACTTC. As protein: CASSQDPGRRQYF.

V and J are TRBV7-2 and TRBJ2-7; possible D gene TRBD1, 6 bases. This CDR3 has 15 residues. V was cut by 5 bases and J by 2 bases, with 16 bases left in between. The germline CDR1 and CDR2 sequences are SGHTA and FQGNSA. The CDR3 is CASSLRDTGPYEQYF. The CDR3 nucleotides read TGTGCCAGCAGCCTCCGGGACACCGGCCCCTACGAGCAGTACTTC. The full variable domain, completed using reference TRBV7-2 and TRBJ2-7, is GAGVSQSPSNKVTEKGKDVELRCDPISGHTALYWYRQSLGQGLEFLIYFQGNSAPDKSGLPSDRFSAERTGGSVSTLTIQRTQQEDSAVYLCASSLRDTGPYEQYFGPGTRLTVT.

CDR3 sequence reads: CASRSDRVTEAFF. In DNA form, the CDR3 reads TGTGCCAGCAGATCCGACAGGGTCACTGAAGCTTTCTTT. The chain couples TRBV6-2 or TRBV6-3 to TRBJ1-1; 7 bases align to TRBD1. The germline V gene has CDR1 MNHEY and CDR2 SVGEGT. This CDR3 is built from 13 residues. V gave up 6 bases and J gave up 4 bases; unmatched junction bases: 5.